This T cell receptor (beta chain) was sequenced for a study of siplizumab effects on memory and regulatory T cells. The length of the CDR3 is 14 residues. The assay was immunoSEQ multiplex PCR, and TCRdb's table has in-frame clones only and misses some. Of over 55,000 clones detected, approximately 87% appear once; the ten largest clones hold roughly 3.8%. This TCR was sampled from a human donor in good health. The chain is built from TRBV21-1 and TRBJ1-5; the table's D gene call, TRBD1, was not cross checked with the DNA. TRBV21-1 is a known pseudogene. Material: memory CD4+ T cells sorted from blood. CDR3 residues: CASSKAGPLRPQHF. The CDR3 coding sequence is TGTGCCAGCAGCAAAGCTGGCCCCTTAAGGCCCCAGCATTTT.